A single T cell receptor (beta chain) is shown here with its context. The sample belongs to a study of cytomegalovirus exposure and HLA in healthy donors. Profiling relied on immunoSEQ multiplex PCR, and the TCRdb table lists in-frame clones only, not all of them. This sample has about 270,000 clones; 80% to 90% occur once, and the top ten carry roughly 0.99%. The specimen sequenced was PBMCs. This TCR was recovered from a woman aged 18-29 years in good health and CMV-seronegative.

Written as DNA, the CDR3 is TGTGCCAGTAGTAGAACTAGCGGGATGGCGTCCTACGAGCAGTACTTC. It specifies CASSRTSGMASYEQYF. This sequence joins TRBV19 and TRBJ2-7, with 10 nucleotides matching TRBD2. V lost 4 bases and J lost 1; bases outside the gene matches: 7. The CDR3 sequence is 16 residues long. Germline V gene data show CDR1 as LNHDA and CDR2 as SQIVND (reference sequence).